Presented here are 25 T cell receptor beta chains from one specimen sequenced in a study of shared clonotypes between healthy human individuals. The table came from immunoSEQ multiplex PCR; TCRdb's copy has only in-frame clones and leaves some out. The table lists about 380,000 clones, about 96% of them singletons, with approximately 0.32% in the top ten. The sample taken for sequencing was memory CD8+ T cells sorted from blood. Subset reported: CD45RO+ cells pooled with CCR7-negative TemRA cells. The receptors originated from a man between 25 and 39 years old in good health.

The chain combines TRBV28 with TRBJ1-1; possibly TRBD1 for D (6 bases). CDR1 MDHEN and CDR2 SYDVKM come from the germline V gene. The ends were cut back, 5 bases at V and 3 bases at J, with 16 bases in the middle. This CDR3 has 15 amino acids. CDR3 loop: CASSALGASYTEAFF. The CDR3 region has the DNA TGTGCCAGCAGTGCCCTGGGGGCGTCGTACACTGAAGCTTTCTTT.

The rearrangement joins TRBV4-1 to TRBJ2-5; possible D gene TRBD1, 5 bases. The CDR3 spans 19 residues. The V end lost 4 bases, the J end lost 4 bases, and 28 bases lay between the germline ends. The germline CDR1 and CDR2 sequences are MGHRA and YSYEKL. The CDR3 loop reads CASSRTVDIGERYGETQYF. The CDR3 bases are TGCGCCAGCAGCCGGACCGTGGACATAGGGGAAAGATATGGAGAGACCCAGTACTTC.

This chain connects TRBV6-1 to TRBJ1-2, with D uncertain. Germline assignment: CDR1 MNHNS and CDR2 SASEGT. CDR3 length: 13 residues. Trimming stripped 2 bases from V and 2 bases from J, with 6 bases between. The DNA of the CDR3 is TGTGCCAGCAGTGAACAGGTGAACTATGGCTACACCTTC. This translates into CASSEQVNYGYTF.

A single count supports this clone. The chain links TRBV11-3 to TRBJ2-3; the match to TRBD2 covers 8 bases. CDR3 size: 13 residues. The V and J ends lost 5 bases and 11 bases, in that order; junction bases with no gene match: 9. From germline, CDR1 is SGHNT and CDR2 YENEEA. The CDR3 DNA reads TGTGCCAGCAGCGGCCGGGAGGGAACAAGGCAGTATTTT. Translation: CASSGREGTRQYF.

V and J are TRBV5-4 and TRBJ2-3; 16 bases fit TRBD2. Per germline, CDR1 SGHNT and CDR2 YYREEE (reference sequence). This CDR3 has 19 amino acids. J gave up 1 base and V 4 bases, and 9 bases lay outside the gene matches. The CDR3 loop is CASSAGGLAGGRGTDTQYF. CDR3 DNA sequence: TGTGCCAGCAGCGCAGGGGGACTAGCGGGAGGGCGGGGCACAGATACGCAGTATTTT.

The chain combines TRBV6-5 with TRBJ2-7; the match to TRBD1 covers 12 bases. Germline CDR1 is MNHEY and CDR2 is SVGAGI. CDR3 length: 15 amino acids. The junction had 10 bases not matched to a gene; V was cut back by 7 bases and J by 6 bases. The CDR3 is CASKSTGTGGIEQYF. The CDR3 bases are TGTGCCAGCAAATCTACCGGGACAGGGGGCATCGAGCAGTACTTC.

The V and J genes are TRBV27 and TRBJ2-2; D is unclear. The germline V gene encodes CDR1 MNHEY and CDR2 SMNVEV (reference sequence). Trimming left V 5 bases short and J 0 bases short, with 16 bases between. CDR3 length: 17 residues. The CDR3 DNA reads TGTGCCAGCAGTAACCTCAGGAATCCGCCGAACACCGGGGAGCTGTTTTTT. This gives the protein CASSNLRNPPNTGELFF.

The rearrangement joins TRBV30 to TRBJ2-7; weak D call: TRBD2 (5 bases). V shed 1 base and J shed 4 bases, with 17 bases lying between them. CDR1 is GTSNPN, CDR2 SVGIG, per germline (reference sequence). This CDR3 region has 15 residues. The CDR3 region is CAWSATGSFIYEQYF. CDR3 in DNA: TGTGCCTGGAGTGCAACGGGATCGTTCATATACGAGCAGTACTTC.

V is TRBV4-1 and J is TRBJ2-2, with 10 nucleotides matching TRBD2. Germline CDR1 is MGHRA and CDR2 is YSYEKL. Losses at the gene ends were 0 bases for V and 6 bases for J; bases not matched to a gene: 4. The length of the CDR3 is 16 residues. DNA of the CDR3: TGCGCCAGCAGCCAAGAGAAACTAGCGGGATCCGGGGAGCTGTTTTTT. This codes for CASSQEKLAGSGELFF.

This chain links TRBV27 with TRBJ1-1; D is perhaps TRBD1 (6 bases). The germline V gene encodes CDR1 MNHEY and CDR2 SMNVEV (reference sequence). V lost 3 bases and J 1 base, leaving 9 bases between the germline ends. The CDR3 runs to 14 residues. The CDR3, as DNA: TGTGCCAGCAGTTTTGGGGGCGCGAACACTGAAGCTTTCTTT. This encodes CASSFGGANTEAFF.

The rearrangement joins TRBV5-6 to TRBJ2-7; unclear D gene. This CDR3 has 15 amino acids. Germline values: CDR1 SGHDT, CDR2 YYEEEE. V gave up 0 bases and J gave up 1 base, with 11 bases separating them. The CDR3 loop reads CASSLVEADSYEQYF. Here the CDR3 DNA reads TGTGCCAGCAGCTTGGTTGAGGCTGATTCCTACGAGCAGTACTTC.

This chain joins TRBV28 and TRBJ2-1, with D unclear. The germline CDR1 and CDR2 sequences are MDHEN and SYDVKM. This CDR3 comprises 13 residues. V was trimmed by 3 bases and J by 5 bases, leaving 8 bases between them. DNA for the CDR3: TGTGCCAGCAGTTTTACGAGAAACAATGAGCAGTTCTTC. Protein: CASSFTRNNEQFF.

The chain uses TRBV6-6 and TRBJ1-6, with a tentative D call TRBD1 (5 bases). The germline CDR1 and CDR2 sequences are MNHNY and SVGAGI (reference sequence). The CDR3 sequence is 14 residues long. The ends were cut back, 8 bases at V and 0 bases at J, with 8 bases in the middle. In DNA form, the CDR3 reads TGTGCCAGCGCAGGGAGCTCCTATAATTCACCCCTCCACTTT. Translated: CASAGSSYNSPLHF.

V usage is TRBV7-2 and J usage is TRBJ2-2; no definite D call. Germline V lookup: CDR1 SGHTA, CDR2 FQGNSA. This CDR3 has 13 amino acids. V lost 4 bases and J lost 7, with 10 bases in between. The CDR3 here is CASSYFRGGELFF. The CDR3 DNA follows: TGTGCCAGCAGCTATTTCCGCGGCGGGGAGCTGTTTTTT.

The rearrangement links TRBV5-1 to TRBJ2-5, with 7 bases fitting TRBD1. CDR3 length: 15 amino acids. The J segment lost 3 bases and the V segment lost 0 bases, leaving 5 bases of the junction unmatched. The germline V gene encodes CDR1 SGHRS and CDR2 YFSETQ. CDR3 nucleotide sequence: TGCGCCAGCAGCTTGGGACAGGGAAGGAAAGAGACCCAGTACTTC. Protein: CASSLGQGRKETQYF. The entire variable domain, with the rest obtained from reference TRBV5-1 and TRBJ2-5, is as follows: KAGVTQTPRYLIKTRGQQVTLSCSPISGHRSVSWYQQTPGQGLQFLFEYFSETQRNKGNFPGRFSGRQFSNSRSEMNVSTLELGDSALYLCASSLGQGRKETQYFGPGTRLLVL.

The chain employs TRBV4-1 and TRBJ2-3; D may be TRBD2 (6 bases). Germline V gene data show CDR1 as MGHRA and CDR2 as YSYEKL. Trimming stripped 4 bases from V and 2 bases from J, with 16 bases between. CDR3 length equals 16 residues. The CDR3 bases are TGCGCCAGCAGCCCCCAAGGTAGCGGCTACACAGATACGCAGTATTTT. This gives the protein CASSPQGSGYTDTQYF.

This clone was detected once. The rearrangement links TRBV10-3 to TRBJ1-5; D remains ambiguous. The germline V gene has CDR1 ENHRY and CDR2 SYGVKD. CDR3 size: 13 residues. V gave up 8 bases and J gave up 2 bases, with 10 bases separating them. CDR3 sequence reads: CAIGIRGNQPQHF. Written as DNA, the CDR3 is TGTGCCATCGGCATCCGAGGCAATCAGCCCCAGCATTTT.

This chain uses TRBV28 with TRBJ2-7, with a tentative D call TRBD2 (6 bases). Germline lookup yields CDR1 MDHEN and CDR2 SYDVKM. The CDR3 totals 16 residues. Trimming cost V 2 bases and J 0 bases, with 14 bases left between them. The CDR3 region is CASSLGGVGVSYEQYF. The CDR3 DNA reads TGTGCCAGCAGTTTAGGCGGGGTCGGGGTCTCCTACGAGCAGTACTTC.

The V call is TRBV27, the J call TRBJ1-4, with a tentative D call TRBD1 (6 bases). The germline gives CDR1 MNHEY, CDR2 SMNVEV (reference sequence). V lost 1 base and J lost 5, with 8 bases in between. This CDR3 contains 14 residues. The CDR3 DNA reads TGTGCCAGCAGTTTATTGGGGGCGAATGAAAAACTGTTTTTT. Its translation: CASSLLGANEKLFF.

Concerning this clone itself: The sample has other DNA sequences that encode this CDR3 too. V usage is TRBV7-3 and J usage is TRBJ2-1; no firm D call. The CDR3 sequence is 13 residues long. Trimming removed 0 bases at V and 2 bases at J, with 2 bases between. The germline gives CDR1 SGHTA, CDR2 FQGTGA. CDR3 in amino acids: CASSLTTYNEQFF. The CDR3 nucleotides read TGTGCCAGCAGCTTAACTACCTACAATGAGCAGTTCTTC.

The rearrangement joins TRBV30 to TRBJ1-6, with 8 bases aligning to TRBD1. Per the germline V gene, CDR1 is GTSNPN and CDR2 is SVGIG (reference sequence). Losses at the gene ends were 0 bases for V and 10 bases for J; bases not matched to a gene: 11. The CDR3 is 16 residues long. CDR3 nucleotides: TGTGCCTGGAGTGTAATGTTGACCAGGGGGCAATCACCCCTCCACTTT. This gives the protein CAWSVMLTRGQSPLHF.

This chain uses TRBV11-1 with TRBJ2-7; 7 bases fit TRBD2. Germline-derived CDR1 and CDR2 are SGHAT and FQDESV (reference sequence). Trimming removed 1 base from V and 2 bases from J; junction bases left unmatched: 5. The CDR3 totals 15 residues. CDR3 in amino acids: CASSLGRGTAYEQYF. CDR3 bases: TGTGCCAGCAGCTTAGGGCGGGGGACCGCCTACGAGCAGTACTTC.

The chain couples TRBV7-9 to TRBJ2-7; 13 nucleotides align to TRBD2. This CDR3 is 15 amino acids long. Germline loops: CDR1 SEHNR, CDR2 FQNEAQ (reference sequence). After removal of 5 bases from V and 2 bases from J, the junction contained 3 bases not matched to a gene. The CDR3 nucleotides are TGTGCCAGCAGCGAGGGACTAGCGGGAACCTACGAGCAGTACTTC. The encoded protein is CASSEGLAGTYEQYF.

The chain employs TRBV10-3 and TRBJ2-3; 13 positions agree with TRBD2. The CDR3 length is 16 residues. The V and J ends lost 4 bases and 5 bases, in that order; junction bases with no gene match: 6. Germline assignment: CDR1 ENHRY and CDR2 SYGVKD. The CDR3 is CAISGTSGRAGDTQYF. CDR3 DNA: TGTGCCATCAGTGGGACTAGCGGGAGAGCAGGAGATACGCAGTATTTT.

J is TRBJ2-1 and V is TRBV11-2; the D call may be TRBD1 or TRBD2 (5 bases each). CDR1 SGHAT and CDR2 FQNNGV come from the germline V gene. Trimming stripped 6 bases from V and 1 base from J, with 13 bases between. The CDR3 covers 15 residues. The CDR3 bases are TGTGCCAGCAGACACTGGGGGAGTTCCTACAATGAGCAGTTCTTC. Amino acids: CASRHWGSSYNEQFF.